In its sample, the clone carrying this T cell receptor beta chain was seen many times. The antigen is not known. Unique molecular identifiers were incorporated into the prepared TCRbeta library. TCRdb used MiXCR to reprocess the PCR reads, holding one entry per CDR3 protein. Among 250,000 to 300,000 distinct CDR3 sequences listed, 11% were seen once. The sample originates from a study of T-cell reconstitution after alpha-beta-depleted transplantation in children. The CDR3 is made up of 19 amino acids. Germline trimming cut 0 bases from V and 3 bases from J; bases unmatched to any gene: 16. Germline CDR1 reads MNHEY; CDR2 reads SVGEGT. Study outcomes and limitations: Elevated TCRbeta diversity at day 60 was traced, in some patients, to surviving recipient T cells and thymic progenitors. Newly made T cells mostly supplied T-cell counts and diversity one year after transplant. Several hundred graft clones that had expanded were reportedly the source of alpha-beta T cells about two months after transplant.

The sequence derives from a male patient aged 2 to 10 who had a stem cell transplant for chronic granulomatous disease, so the T cells may come from the graft donor. The material was peripheral blood, obtained 180 days after TCRalphabeta/CD19-depleted stem cell transplant. The chain has TRBV6-2 or TRBV6-3 and TRBJ2-7, with 8 bases aligning to TRBD2. In DNA, the CDR3 is TGTGCCAGCAGTTACTCGAAAAGATTTCGGGAGGGCCCCCTCTACGAGCAGTACTTC. This encodes CASSYSKRFREGPLYEQYF.